Reported below is one T cell receptor (beta chain). This specimen belongs to a study of blood T cell repertoires in COVID-19. Study-level background: Specimens from acute and convalescent COVID-19 originated in the United States, Italy and Spain.

The V gene's germline CDR1 is MNHEY and CDR2 SVGEGT. The CDR3 has 16 residues. The trim removed 2 bases at V and 2 bases at J, leaving 5 bases unmatched. In the authors' methods: Using reference gene primer amplification, nucleated cell counts were estimated. Only in-frame clones appear in the TCRdb table, and some are missing; sequencing was by immunoSEQ multiplex PCR. From that table come the V and J calls and clone size; the DNA was used to work out D and trimming. The data contain almost 300,000 clones, around nine tenths of them singletons. The TCR sequence derives from a man between 70 and 80 years old with acute or convalescent COVID-19. V is TRBV6-2 or TRBV6-3 and J is TRBJ2-3; 9 positions match TRBD2. The source material was peripheral blood. The CDR3 DNA is TGTGCCAGCAGTTACGATCCTAGCGGGATCACAGATACGCAGTATTTT. This translates into CASSYDPSGITDTQYF.